These 26 T cell receptor beta chains were sequenced from one sample in a study of shared clonotypes between healthy human individuals. TCRdb's table, derived via immunoSEQ multiplex PCR, lists solely in-frame clones and lacks some. Altogether 2 million to 2.5 million clones are present, 80% to 95% being singletons, with the ten largest covering 0.39%. Sequencing was done on a sample of naive CD4+ T cells from PBMCs. Described subset: CD45RA+ positively selected. All receptors come from a man between 18 and 35 years old in good health. Some clones in this sample may be carry-over from other donors' samples.

The rearrangement uses TRBV2 and TRBJ2-2; D is undetermined. Trimming stripped 8 bases from V and 0 bases from J, with 10 bases between. This CDR3 region has 14 residues. The germline V gene has CDR1 SNHLY and CDR2 FYNNEI. The CDR3, as DNA: TGTGCCAGCCGGGCGGACCCGAACACCGGGGAGCTGTTTTTT. Its protein is CASRADPNTGELFF.

This clone has a single count. Written as DNA, the CDR3 is TGTGCCAGTAGTATCGGGGACTCGAATTCCTACGAGCAGTACTTC. It encodes CASSIGDSNSYEQYF. J is TRBJ2-7 and V is TRBV19; D is perhaps TRBD2 (6 bases). The CDR3 covers 15 residues. Trimming cost V 3 bases and J 1 base, with 13 bases left between them. Germline V gene data show CDR1 as LNHDA and CDR2 as SQIVND (reference sequence).

The chain has TRBV27 and TRBJ1-2; D gene uncertain. V was cut by 1 base and J by 6 bases, with 15 bases left in between. In germline, CDR1 is MNHEY, CDR2 SMNVEV (reference sequence). The CDR3 length is 15 residues. The CDR3 region has the DNA TGTGCCAGCAGTTTATTAAGAGGTTCCGCTCATGGCTACACCTTC. It specifies CASSLLRGSAHGYTF.

The rearrangement joins TRBV11-1 to TRBJ2-3; 8 bases match TRBD1. With V trimmed by 3 bases and J by 3 bases, 5 bases remained unmatched. CDR1 is SGHAT, CDR2 FQDESV, per germline (reference sequence). The CDR3 spans 15 residues. In DNA, the CDR3 is TGTGCCAGCAGCTTCCGGACAGGGAGGACAGATACGCAGTATTTT. Encoded protein: CASSFRTGRTDTQYF.

This sequence joins TRBV9 and TRBJ1-4; tentatively, D is TRBD1 (5 bases). The CDR3 loop spans 14 amino acids. Germline CDR1 and CDR2: SGDLS and YYNGEE. Trimming removed 3 bases from V and 5 bases from J, with 11 bases in between. As DNA, the CDR3 is TGTGCCAGCAGCGCATGGGGCTCGAATGAAAAACTGTTTTTT. Translated: CASSAWGSNEKLFF.

The genes are TRBV7-8 and TRBJ1-5; 9 bases are a match to TRBD1. CDR1 SGHVS and CDR2 FQNEAQ come from the germline V gene. This CDR3 is built from 15 residues. Unmatched junction bases numbered 3, after V lost 5 bases and J lost 1 base. This chain's CDR3 is CASSAGTGSNQPQHF. Here the CDR3 DNA reads TGTGCCAGCAGCGCCGGGACAGGGAGCAATCAGCCCCAGCATTTT. Filled out from reference TRBV7-8 and TRBJ1-5, the complete variable domain reads GAGVSQSPRYKVAKRGQDVALRCDPISGHVSLFWYQQALGQGPEFLTYFQNEAQLDKSGLPSDRFFAERPEGSVSTLKIQRTQQEDSAVYLCASSAGTGSNQPQHFGDGTRLSIL.

V gene TRBV4-1 combines with J gene TRBJ2-5, with 8 bases aligning to TRBD2. With V trimmed by 0 bases and J by 7 bases, 16 bases remained unmatched. This CDR3 comprises 18 residues. Germline V gives CDR1 MGHRA, CDR2 YSYEKL. The DNA of the CDR3 is TGCGCCAGCAGCCAAGATAATGGTCTAGCGGGTCAACGCGGGACCCAGTACTTC. This encodes CASSQDNGLAGQRGTQYF.

V usage is TRBV5-4 and J usage is TRBJ1-1; D perhaps matches TRBD1 (5 bases). Deletions cut 2 bases from V and 8 bases from J, with 10 bases between. The CDR3 contains 12 residues. Germline V gene data show CDR1 as SGHNT and CDR2 as YYREEE (reference sequence). The CDR3 sequence: CASSFLDSEAFF. The CDR3 coding sequence is TGTGCCAGCAGCTTTCTCGACAGCGAAGCTTTCTTT.

The rearrangement links TRBV21-1 to TRBJ1-5. TRBV21-1 is given as a pseudogene. The CDR3 has 15 amino acids. CDR3 DNA sequence: TGTGCCAGCAGCAAGGCCGTTTGGGGCAATCAGCCCCAGCATTTT. This sequence encodes CASSKAVWGNQPQHF.

J is TRBJ1-3 and V is TRBV18; D is unclear. V lost 1 base and J 2 bases, leaving 3 bases between the germline ends. CDR1 and CDR2 from the germline V gene are KGHSH and LQKENI. This CDR3 contains 13 residues. The CDR3 protein is CASSPQAGNTIYF. The CDR3 coding sequence is TGTGCCAGCTCACCACAAGCTGGAAACACCATATATTTT.

Notes on this clone: Within the sample, other DNA sequences also encode this same CDR3. The chain couples TRBV29-1 to TRBJ1-1, with a tentative D call TRBD1 (5 bases). Germline lookup yields CDR1 SQVTM and CDR2 ANQGSEA. The CDR3 covers 13 residues. Trimming shortened V by 4 bases and J by 2 bases, and 11 bases separated the two germline ends. This chain's CDR3 is CSVVRGANTEAFF. The DNA for the CDR3 is TGCAGCGTTGTTAGGGGCGCCAACACTGAAGCTTTCTTT.

CDR3 nucleotide sequence: TGTGCCAGCAGTGAAGTCCTAGCCGAAGGTGAGCAGTTCTTC. It yields the protein CASSEVLAEGEQFF. The chain employs TRBV2 and TRBJ2-1; perhaps TRBD2 as D (5 bases). This CDR3 contains 14 residues. CDR1 is SNHLY, CDR2 FYNNEI, per germline. V was cut by 1 base and J by 9 bases, with 13 bases left in between. The whole variable domain, filled in from reference TRBV2 and TRBJ2-1, reads EPEVTQTPSHQVTQMGQEVILRCVPISNHLYFYWYRQILGQKVEFLVSFYNNEISEKSEIFDDQFSVERPDGSNFTLKIRSTKLEDSAMYFCASSEVLAEGEQFFGPGTRLTVL.

The chain joins TRBV25-1 to TRBJ1-3; D is uncertain. The CDR3 runs 14 residues. Germline CDR1 and CDR2: MGHDK and SYGVNS. V lost 3 bases to trimming and J lost 6 bases, with 12 bases between them. The CDR3, as DNA: TGTGCCAGCAGTGAGGGTACAGCATCAAACACCATATATTTT. Translation: CASSEGTASNTIYF.

Worth noting for this clone: The junction does not match germline at one end; this may be a read error. V is TRBV20-1 and J is TRBJ2-3; D not resolved. CDR3 length: 9 amino acids. Germline CDR1 reads DFQATT; CDR2 reads SNEGSKA (reference sequence). CDR3 nucleotides: TGTGGGGATCCAGATACGCAGTATTTT. It codes for CGDPDTQYF.

This chain joins TRBV2 and TRBJ2-4; possibly TRBD1 for D (5 bases). In germline, CDR1 is SNHLY, CDR2 FYNNEI. V was clipped by 4 bases and J by 0 bases, with 7 bases between them. The CDR3 has 14 amino acids. This CDR3 reads CASSGGRAKNIQYF. The DNA of the CDR3 is TGTGCCAGCAGTGGGGGCCGAGCCAAAAACATTCAGTACTTC.

V and J are TRBV29-1 and TRBJ1-2; no clear D. Germline CDR1 is SQVTM and CDR2 is ANQGSEA. This CDR3 contains 13 residues. V was clipped by 7 bases and J by 4 bases, with 16 bases between them. The CDR3, as DNA: TGCAGCGCAAGTGAGGTGACTGGCTATGGCTACACCTTC. Protein: CSASEVTGYGYTF.

As regards this clone: In the same sample, other DNA sequences code for this CDR3. The chain carries TRBV11-2 and TRBJ1-1; possible D gene TRBD1, 6 bases. This CDR3 region has 15 residues. In germline, CDR1 is SGHAT, CDR2 FQNNGV. Trimming pared 1 base from V and 0 bases from J, leaving 9 bases between. The CDR3 spells CASSLVGGMNTEAFF. The CDR3 DNA sequence: TGTGCCAGCAGCTTAGTAGGGGGGATGAACACTGAAGCTTTCTTT.

This clone has more than one count but fewer than ten. The V and J genes are TRBV7-9 and TRBJ1-1, with TRBD1 matching 7 bases. The CDR3 sequence is 14 residues long. The V gene end was trimmed by 5 bases and the J gene end by 1 base; junction bases not matched to a gene: 4. The germline gives CDR1 SEHNR, CDR2 FQNEAQ (reference sequence). CDR3 sequence reads: CASSPYRGNTEAFF. The CDR3 coding sequence is TGTGCCAGCAGCCCCTACAGGGGGAACACTGAAGCTTTCTTT.

The chain has TRBV25-1 and TRBJ2-1; 9 nucleotides align to TRBD2. The CDR3 runs 17 residues. With 7 bases clipped from V and 8 bases from J, the junction kept 18 bases outside the gene matches. From germline, CDR1 is MGHDK and CDR2 SYGVNS. DNA of the CDR3: TGTGCCAGCAATTCCGGCGGGAGGGCCATGATTTACGATGAGCAGTTCTTC. Its protein product is CASNSGGRAMIYDEQFF.

CDR3 protein: CAWSLGTNEKLFF. The CDR3 DNA is TGTGCCTGGAGTCTGGGCACAAATGAAAAACTGTTTTTT. The chain recombines TRBV30 with TRBJ1-4; D is unresolved. The CDR3 has 13 amino acids. The ends were cut back, 2 bases at V and 5 bases at J, with 9 bases in the middle. Germline CDR1 reads GTSNPN; CDR2 reads SVGIG (reference sequence).

As to this clone: A junction end diverges from the germline sequence, so it may reflect a read error. The chain uses TRBV28 and TRBJ2-7; either TRBD1 or TRBD2 may fit D (6 bases each). The CDR3 is made up of 13 amino acids. Germline V lookup: CDR1 MDHEN, CDR2 SYDVKM. CDR3 DNA sequence: TGTGCCAGCACCCGAGGGGGGTACGGGGATTCTTCGTTC. Its protein is CASTRGGYGDSSF. The full variable domain, in which reference TRBV28 and TRBJ2-7 provide the parts outside the CDR3, is DVKVTQSSRYLVKRTGEKVFLECVQDMDHENMFWYRQDPGLGLRLIYFSYDVKMKEKGDIPEGYSVSREKKERFSLILESASTNQTSMYLCASTRGGYGDSSFGPGTRLTVT.

The chain uses TRBV7-8 and TRBJ2-1; D gene ambiguous. The germline gives CDR1 SGHVS, CDR2 FQNEAQ. This CDR3 is built from 14 residues. Trimming took off 0 bases at V and 9 bases at J, with 12 bases between the two ends. For the CDR3, the DNA is TGTGCCAGCAGCTTAGCACAGTTTTTCGGTGAGCAGTTCTTC. It specifies CASSLAQFFGEQFF.

The chain uses TRBV2 and TRBJ2-7, with a possible D match to TRBD2 (6 bases). The CDR3 is 16 amino acids. Trimming left V 3 bases short and J 3 bases short, with 18 bases between. Germline-derived CDR1 and CDR2 are SNHLY and FYNNEI. The CDR3 is CASSDGGERVGYEQYF. The DNA for the CDR3 is TGTGCCAGCAGTGATGGCGGGGAGAGGGTGGGCTACGAGCAGTACTTC. Full variable domain (rest looked up from reference TRBV2 and TRBJ2-7): EPEVTQTPSHQVTQMGQEVILRCVPISNHLYFYWYRQILGQKVEFLVSFYNNEISEKSEIFDDQFSVERPDGSNFTLKIRSTKLEDSAMYFCASSDGGERVGYEQYFGPGTRLTVT.

The CDR3 DNA follows: TGTGCCAGCTCATTTCACAGGGATAACACCGGGGAGCTGTTTTTT. Amino acids: CASSFHRDNTGELFF. The rearrangement links TRBV18 to TRBJ2-2; possible D gene TRBD1, 6 bases. V was cut by 5 bases and J by 2 bases, with 12 bases left in between. CDR1 KGHSH and CDR2 LQKENI come from the germline V gene. The CDR3 contains 15 residues.

V gene TRBV5-1 combines with J gene TRBJ2-6; 11 bases are a match to TRBD2. V shed 9 bases and J 0 bases; nucleotides not matched to a gene: 14. The CDR3 loop spans 19 amino acids. The germline V gene has CDR1 SGHRS and CDR2 YFSETQ. For the CDR3, the DNA is TGCGCCACCCCAGAATGGGGACTAGCGGTTACCTCTGGGGCCAACGTCCTGACTTTC. Translated: CATPEWGLAVTSGANVLTF.

The chain employs TRBV18 and TRBJ2-5; 11 nucleotides align to TRBD1. V dropped 3 bases and J dropped 5; count of bases not matched to a gene: 8. The CDR3 spans 16 residues. The germline CDR1 and CDR2 sequences are KGHSH and LQKENI. In DNA form, the CDR3 reads TGTGCCAGCTCACCTACCCCGGACAGGGGGCAGGAGACCCAGTACTTC. Encoded protein: CASSPTPDRGQETQYF.